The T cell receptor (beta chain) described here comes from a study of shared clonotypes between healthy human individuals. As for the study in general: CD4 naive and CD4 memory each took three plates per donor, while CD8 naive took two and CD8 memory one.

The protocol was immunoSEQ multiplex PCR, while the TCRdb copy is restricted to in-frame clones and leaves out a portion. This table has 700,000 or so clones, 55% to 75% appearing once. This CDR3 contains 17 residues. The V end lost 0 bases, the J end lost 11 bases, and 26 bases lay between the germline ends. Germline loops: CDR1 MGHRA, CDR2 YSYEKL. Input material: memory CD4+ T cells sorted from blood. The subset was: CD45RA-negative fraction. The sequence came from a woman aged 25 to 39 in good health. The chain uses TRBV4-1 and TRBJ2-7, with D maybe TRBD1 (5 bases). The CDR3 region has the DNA TGCGCCAGCAGCCAAGAACAGTCCGGTGGGGCAGGGATTGGGAAGTACTTC. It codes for CASSQEQSGGAGIGKYF.